These 20 T cell receptor beta chains came from one sample sequenced in a study of vaccination effects on CD4 cells after COVID-19. Their cognate antigens are unknown. Within the ViraFEST assay, antigen-specific CD4+ T cells underwent expansion with viral peptide pools prior to sequencing. With more than 9 days of culture completed, CD4+ T cells were isolated. Sequenced by immunoSEQ multiplex PCR; TCRdb stores in-frame clones only, minus some. The data hold about 60,000 clones, with roughly 76% observed a single time. The starting material was CD4+ T cells from PBMCs cultured with HCoV-229E spike peptides, obtained before COVID-19 vaccination. These receptors came from a human donor who received a COVID-19 vaccine.

The rearrangement uses TRBV2 and TRBJ2-1, with D possibly TRBD1 on 7 matching bases. Germline V gene sequence: CDR1 SNHLY, CDR2 FYNNEI. The V gene lost 4 bases and the J gene lost 9 bases, with 22 bases spanning the gap. The CDR3 has 16 amino acids. The CDR3 sequence: CASSVEGALSGAEQFF. The CDR3 region has the DNA TGTGCCAGCAGTGTGGAGGGGGCTCTCTCTGGGGCTGAGCAGTTCTTC.

The sample holds one count of this clone. The chain combines TRBV28 with TRBJ1-4; D is unresolved. This CDR3 has 13 residues. CDR1 is MDHEN and CDR2 is SYDVKM in the germline V gene. V lost 5 bases and J lost 4, with 8 bases in between. The CDR3 loop reads CASSPGVNEKLFF. CDR3 sequence (DNA): TGTGCCAGCAGTCCCGGCGTTAATGAAAAACTGTTTTTT.

In its sample, this clone was seen a few times. This sequence joins TRBV6-1 and TRBJ1-1; D remains ambiguous. The V end was cut by 3 bases, the J end by 0 bases, with 5 bases between. CDR3 length equals 13 residues. Germline CDR1 MNHNS, CDR2 SASEGT. CDR3 loop: CASSEIMNTEAFF. CDR3 DNA: TGTGCCAGCAGTGAGATTATGAACACTGAAGCTTTCTTT.

The chain carries TRBV6-2 or TRBV6-3 and TRBJ1-1, with D hard to call. V gave up 0 bases and J gave up 1 base, with 6 bases separating them. Per germline, CDR1 MNHEY and CDR2 SVGEGT. This CDR3 spans 14 amino acids. CDR3 DNA sequence: TGTGCCAGCAGTTACTCGGTAGAGAACACTGAAGCTTTCTTT. Residues: CASSYSVENTEAFF.

The chain uses TRBV27 and TRBJ1-4, with 9 positions matching TRBD1. CDR3 length: 16 residues. V was clipped by 6 bases and J by 4 bases; unmatched bases: 9. Germline V gene sequence: CDR1 MNHEY, CDR2 SMNVEV (reference sequence). The CDR3, as DNA: TGTGCCAGCAGGAGCGGGACAGGGCTTAATAATGAAAAACTGTTTTTT. Translation: CASRSGTGLNNEKLFF.

This sequence joins TRBV5-1 and TRBJ2-2; D is perhaps TRBD2 (6 bases). CDR1 and CDR2 from the germline V gene are SGHRS and YFSETQ. V lost 0 bases and J lost 3, with 9 bases in between. The CDR3 is 15 amino acids. CDR3 coding DNA: TGCGCCAGCAGCTTGGGGAGGGCGTACACCGGGGAGCTGTTTTTT. Its protein is CASSLGRAYTGELFF.

Here the CDR3 DNA reads TGCGCCAGCAGCCCCGGGGGGAGTTCACCCCTCCACTTT. Encoded protein: CASSPGGSSPLHF. The genes are TRBV5-1 and TRBJ1-6, with D maybe TRBD1 (5 bases). The length of the CDR3 is 13 residues. V lost 4 bases, J lost 9 bases, and 11 bases lay in between. Per germline, CDR1 SGHRS and CDR2 YFSETQ.

This rearrangement joins TRBV24-1 to TRBJ2-2; D possibly corresponds to TRBD2 (6 bases). The CDR3 is 13 amino acids. The V and J ends lost 7 bases and 3 bases respectively, with 8 bases between them. In germline, CDR1 is KGHDR, CDR2 SFDVKD. For the CDR3, the DNA is TGTGCCACCAGGGACTATTACACCGGGGAGCTGTTTTTT. Encoded protein: CATRDYYTGELFF.

The genes are TRBV6-5 and TRBJ1-6, with D possibly TRBD1 on 6 matching bases. In germline, CDR1 is MNHEY, CDR2 SVGAGI. Trimming pared 5 bases from V and 8 bases from J, leaving 16 bases between. CDR3 length equals 15 residues. The CDR3 sequence: CASSNPGQLHSPLHF. In DNA, the CDR3 is TGTGCCAGCAGTAACCCCGGACAGCTCCATTCACCCCTCCACTTT.

This clone was detected only once. This chain connects TRBV18 to TRBJ2-1; tentatively, D is TRBD2 (6 bases). CDR1 KGHSH and CDR2 LQKENI come from the germline V gene. CDR3 length equals 12 residues. V was cut by 3 bases and J by 6 bases, with 6 bases left in between. The CDR3 here is CASSPGGNEQFF. The CDR3 DNA reads TGTGCCAGCTCACCCGGGGGCAATGAGCAGTTCTTC.

Regarding this clone: The CDR3 does not end in the conserved phenylalanine or tryptophan, so this is likely a read error. It is unclear where the CDR3 begins or ends on the DNA, so no DNA is shown, and the CDR3 is as TCRdb lists it. The V gene is TRBV18, the J gene TRBJ2-7. The CDR3 sequence runs 12 residues, both termini included. Germline CDR1 reads KGHSH; CDR2 reads LQKENI. The chain's CDR3 is CASSPQAASSVA.

The rearrangement joins TRBV3-1 (or the pseudogene TRBV3-2) to TRBJ1-4; TRBD1 is a possible D gene (6 bases). V lost 5 bases, J lost 7 bases, and 14 bases lay in between. The CDR3 totals 14 residues. Germline lookup yields CDR1 LGHDT and CDR2 YNNKEL (reference sequence). The CDR3 DNA reads as TGTGCCAGCAGCAACGGGGGCATTGGTGAAAAACTGTTTTTT. This translates into CASSNGGIGEKLFF.

The chain carries TRBV9 and TRBJ2-1, with 8 nucleotides matching TRBD1. The junction had 6 bases not matched to a gene; V was cut back by 4 bases and J by 0 bases. The CDR3 extends over 16 amino acids. CDR1 is SGDLS, CDR2 YYNGEE, per germline. Here the CDR3 DNA reads TGTGCCAGCAGCCCCCACGGACAGGGCTCCTACAATGAGCAGTTCTTC. Its translation is CASSPHGQGSYNEQFF.

The chain links TRBV2 to TRBJ2-4, with 8 positions matching TRBD2. The CDR3 has 15 amino acids. Germline V gives CDR1 SNHLY, CDR2 FYNNEI. Trimming took 7 bases from V and 4 from J; bases not matched to a gene: 9. The DNA of the CDR3 is TGTGCCAGCATTAGCGGGACGGGCGGAAAAAACATTCAGTACTTC. Translating gives CASISGTGGKNIQYF.

The CDR3 sequence is CSVVPLGQSNYGYTF. The CDR3 coding sequence is TGCAGCGTTGTGCCTTTGGGACAGAGTAACTATGGCTACACCTTC. The chain links TRBV29-1 to TRBJ1-2; 7 positions agree with TRBD1. The V gene's germline CDR1 is SQVTM and CDR2 ANQGSEA. This CDR3 contains 15 residues. J was trimmed by 1 base and V by 4 bases; bases with no gene match: 9.

The chain joins TRBV9 to TRBJ2-3; TRBD2 matches 9 bases. This CDR3 region has 17 residues. The germline CDR1 and CDR2 sequences are SGDLS and YYNGEE. With V trimmed by 0 bases and J by 2 bases, 7 bases remained unmatched. The CDR3 sequence: CASSVGQRGAVTDTQYF. CDR3 nucleotides: TGTGCCAGCAGCGTAGGTCAGCGGGGGGCAGTCACAGATACGCAGTATTTT.

This clone has just one count. The genes are TRBV5-5 and TRBJ1-1, with 7 bases fitting TRBD1. The CDR3 consists of 16 residues. Germline CDR1 SGHKS, CDR2 YYEKEE (reference sequence). Trimming cost V 0 bases and J 1 base; bases outside gene matches: 6. The CDR3 here is CASSLDPGGGNTEAFF. The CDR3 DNA reads TGTGCCAGCAGCTTGGATCCAGGGGGAGGGAACACTGAAGCTTTCTTT.

The CDR3 sequence: CASSERRLAGTDTQYF. CDR3 sequence (DNA): TGTGCCAGCAGTGAACGGCGACTAGCGGGCACAGATACGCAGTATTTT. The V gene is TRBV2, the J gene TRBJ2-3; 9 bases are shared with TRBD2. Per the germline V gene, CDR1 is SNHLY and CDR2 is FYNNEI. The CDR3 has 16 residues. With V trimmed by 2 bases and J by 1 base, 4 bases remained unmatched.

The chain carries TRBV27 and TRBJ2-3, with D perhaps TRBD1 (5 bases). CDR3 size: 14 residues. Trimming cost V 4 bases and J 3 bases, with 11 bases left between them. Germline CDR1 reads MNHEY; CDR2 reads SMNVEV (reference sequence). CDR3 sequence reads: CASSYQGGTDTQYF. The CDR3 region has the DNA TGTGCCAGCAGTTACCAGGGTGGAACAGATACGCAGTATTTT.

The J gene is TRBJ1-2, the V gene TRBV14, with D hard to call. CDR1 is SGHDN and CDR2 is FVKESK in the germline V gene. The V gene lost 1 base and the J gene lost 7 bases, with 22 bases spanning the gap. The CDR3 is made up of 17 amino acids. The CDR3 sequence: CASSQGRLGGLEGGYTF. CDR3 nucleotide sequence: TGTGCCAGCAGCCAAGGGAGACTCGGAGGGCTTGAAGGTGGCTACACCTTC.